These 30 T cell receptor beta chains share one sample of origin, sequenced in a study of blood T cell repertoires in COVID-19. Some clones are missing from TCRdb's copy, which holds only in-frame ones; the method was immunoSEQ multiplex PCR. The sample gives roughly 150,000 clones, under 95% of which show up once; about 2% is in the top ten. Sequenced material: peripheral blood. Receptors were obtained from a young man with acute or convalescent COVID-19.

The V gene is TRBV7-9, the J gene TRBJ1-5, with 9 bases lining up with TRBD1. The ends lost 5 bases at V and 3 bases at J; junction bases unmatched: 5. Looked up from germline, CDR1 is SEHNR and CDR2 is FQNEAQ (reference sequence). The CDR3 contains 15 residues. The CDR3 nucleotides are TGTGCCAGCAGCCCGGGACAGGGATACAATCAGCCCCAGCATTTT. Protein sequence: CASSPGQGYNQPQHF.

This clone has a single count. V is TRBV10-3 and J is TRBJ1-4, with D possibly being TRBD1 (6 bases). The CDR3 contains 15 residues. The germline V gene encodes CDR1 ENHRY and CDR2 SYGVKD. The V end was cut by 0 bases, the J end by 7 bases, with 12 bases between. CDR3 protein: CAISESNRASEKLFF. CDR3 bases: TGTGCCATCAGTGAGTCTAACAGGGCAAGTGAAAAACTGTTTTTT.

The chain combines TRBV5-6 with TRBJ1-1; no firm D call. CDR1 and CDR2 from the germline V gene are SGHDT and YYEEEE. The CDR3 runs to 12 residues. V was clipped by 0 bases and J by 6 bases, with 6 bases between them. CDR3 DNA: TGTGCCAGCAGCTTGGTGTCGGCTGAAGCTTTCTTT. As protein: CASSLVSAEAFF.

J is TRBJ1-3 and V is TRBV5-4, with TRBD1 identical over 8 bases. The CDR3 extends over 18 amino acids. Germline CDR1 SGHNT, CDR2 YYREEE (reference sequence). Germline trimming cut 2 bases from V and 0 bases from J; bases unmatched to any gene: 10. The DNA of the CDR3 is TGTGCCAGCAGCTTCAGGACAGGGATAGGGAGCTCTGGAAACACCATATATTTT. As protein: CASSFRTGIGSSGNTIYF.

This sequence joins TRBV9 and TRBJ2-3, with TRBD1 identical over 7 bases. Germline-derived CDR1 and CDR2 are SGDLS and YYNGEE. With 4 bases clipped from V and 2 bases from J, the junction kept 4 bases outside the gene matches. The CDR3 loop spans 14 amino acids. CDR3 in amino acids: CASSPGTATDTQYF. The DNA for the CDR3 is TGTGCCAGCAGCCCCGGGACAGCCACAGATACGCAGTATTTT.

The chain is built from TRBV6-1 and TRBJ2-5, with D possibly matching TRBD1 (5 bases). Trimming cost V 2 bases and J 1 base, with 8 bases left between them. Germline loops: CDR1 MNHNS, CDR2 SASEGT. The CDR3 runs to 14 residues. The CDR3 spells CASSEIGAQETQYF. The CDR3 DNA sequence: TGTGCCAGCAGTGAAATTGGGGCCCAAGAGACCCAGTACTTC.

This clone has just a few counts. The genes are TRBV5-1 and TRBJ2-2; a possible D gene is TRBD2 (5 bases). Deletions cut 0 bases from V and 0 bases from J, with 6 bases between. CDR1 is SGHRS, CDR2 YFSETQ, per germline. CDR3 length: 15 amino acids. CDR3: CASSLVSANTGELFF. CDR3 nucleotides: TGCGCCAGCAGCTTGGTTAGCGCGAACACCGGGGAGCTGTTTTTT.

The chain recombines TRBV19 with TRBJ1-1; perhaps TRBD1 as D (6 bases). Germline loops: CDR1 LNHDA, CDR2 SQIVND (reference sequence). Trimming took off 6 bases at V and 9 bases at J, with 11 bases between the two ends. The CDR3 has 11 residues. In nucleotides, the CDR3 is TGTGCCAGTAGCACGGACAGTAAAGCTTTCTTT. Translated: CASSTDSKAFF.

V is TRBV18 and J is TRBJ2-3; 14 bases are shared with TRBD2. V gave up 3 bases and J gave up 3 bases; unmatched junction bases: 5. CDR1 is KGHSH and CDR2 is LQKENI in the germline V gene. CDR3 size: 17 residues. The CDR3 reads CASSPGTSGRGTDTQYF. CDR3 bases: TGTGCCAGCTCACCGGGGACTAGCGGGAGAGGGACAGATACGCAGTATTTT.

CDR3 DNA sequence: TGTGCCAGCTCACCACCGGGTAGTGGGGCCGGGATCAGGGGTTCACCCCTCCACTTT. This gives the protein CASSPPGSGAGIRGSPLHF. This chain joins TRBV18 and TRBJ1-6, with D possibly TRBD1 on 6 matching bases. Per germline, CDR1 KGHSH and CDR2 LQKENI. The V gene lost 0 bases and the J gene lost 9 bases, with 24 bases spanning the gap. The CDR3 extends over 19 amino acids. The complete variable domain, with remaining parts taken from reference TRBV18 and TRBJ1-6, reads NAGVMQNPRHLVRRRGQEARLRCSPMKGHSHVYWYRQLPEEGLKFMVYLQKENIIDESGMPKERFSAEFPKEGPSILRIQQVVRGDSAAYFCASSPPGSGAGIRGSPLHFGNGTRLTVT.

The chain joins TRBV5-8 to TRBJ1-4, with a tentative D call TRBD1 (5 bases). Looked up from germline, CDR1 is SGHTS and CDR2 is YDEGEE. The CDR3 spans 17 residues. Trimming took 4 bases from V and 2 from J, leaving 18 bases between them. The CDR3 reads CASSPTPYRGTNEKLFF. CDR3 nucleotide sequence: TGTGCCAGCAGCCCCACTCCTTATCGGGGGACTAATGAAAAACTGTTTTTT.

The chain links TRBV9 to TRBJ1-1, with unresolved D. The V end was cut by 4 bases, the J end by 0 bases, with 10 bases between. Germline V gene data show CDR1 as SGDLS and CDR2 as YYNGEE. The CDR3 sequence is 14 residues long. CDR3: CASSPQLMNTEAFF. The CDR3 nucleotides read TGTGCCAGCAGCCCACAGCTAATGAACACTGAAGCTTTCTTT.

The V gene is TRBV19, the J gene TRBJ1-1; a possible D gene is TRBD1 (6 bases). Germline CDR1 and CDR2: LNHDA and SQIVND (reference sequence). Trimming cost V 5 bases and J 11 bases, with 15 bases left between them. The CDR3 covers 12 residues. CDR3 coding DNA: TGTGCCAGTAGTTCTTCCGTTACAGGGGCTTTCTTT. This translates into CASSSSVTGAFF. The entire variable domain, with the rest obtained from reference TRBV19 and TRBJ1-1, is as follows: DGGITQSPKYLFRKEGQNVTLSCEQNLNHDAMYWYRQDPGQGLRLIYYSQIVNDFQKGDIAEGYSVSREKKESFPLTVTSAQKNPTAFYLCASSSSVTGAFFGQGTRLTVV.

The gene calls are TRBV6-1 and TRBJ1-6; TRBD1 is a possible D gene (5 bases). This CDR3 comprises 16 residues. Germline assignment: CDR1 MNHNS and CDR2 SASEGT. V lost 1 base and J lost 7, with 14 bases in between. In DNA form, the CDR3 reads TGTGCCAGCAGTGAAGGGGGGGGGTTCGGGAATTCACCCCTCCACTTT. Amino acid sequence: CASSEGGGFGNSPLHF.

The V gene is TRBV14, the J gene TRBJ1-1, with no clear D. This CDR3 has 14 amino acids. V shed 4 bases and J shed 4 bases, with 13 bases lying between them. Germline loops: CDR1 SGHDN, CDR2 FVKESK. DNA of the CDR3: TGTGCCAGCAGCCCCCTCTACGATGGCACTGAAGCTTTCTTT. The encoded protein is CASSPLYDGTEAFF.

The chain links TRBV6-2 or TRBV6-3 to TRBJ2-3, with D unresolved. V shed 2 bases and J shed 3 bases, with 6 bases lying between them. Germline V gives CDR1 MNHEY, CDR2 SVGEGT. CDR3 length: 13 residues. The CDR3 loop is CASSYPLTDTQYF. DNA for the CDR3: TGTGCCAGCAGTTACCCACTAACAGATACGCAGTATTTT.

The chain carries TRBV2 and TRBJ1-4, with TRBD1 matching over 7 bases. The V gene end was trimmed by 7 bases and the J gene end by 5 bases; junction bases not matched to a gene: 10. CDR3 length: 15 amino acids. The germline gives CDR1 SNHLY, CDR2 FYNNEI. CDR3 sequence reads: CASNYRDSPNEKLFF. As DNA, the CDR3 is TGTGCCAGCAACTACCGGGACAGCCCGAATGAAAAACTGTTTTTT.

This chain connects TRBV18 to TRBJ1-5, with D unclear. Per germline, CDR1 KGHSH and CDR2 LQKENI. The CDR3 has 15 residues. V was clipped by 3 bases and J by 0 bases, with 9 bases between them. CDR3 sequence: CASSPSAVSNQPQHF. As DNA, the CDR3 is TGTGCCAGCTCACCGTCCGCGGTTAGCAATCAGCCCCAGCATTTT.

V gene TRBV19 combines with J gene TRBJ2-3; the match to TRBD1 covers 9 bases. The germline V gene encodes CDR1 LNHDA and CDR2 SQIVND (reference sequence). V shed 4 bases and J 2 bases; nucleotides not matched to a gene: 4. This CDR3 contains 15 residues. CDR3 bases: TGTGCCAGTAGTAAGCGGGACAGGGACACAGATACGCAGTATTTT. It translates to CASSKRDRDTDTQYF.

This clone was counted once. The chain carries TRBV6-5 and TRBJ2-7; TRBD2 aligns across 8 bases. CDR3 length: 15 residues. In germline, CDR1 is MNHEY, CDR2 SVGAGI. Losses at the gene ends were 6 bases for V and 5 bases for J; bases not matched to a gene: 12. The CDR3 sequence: CASSRAGGSRHEQYF. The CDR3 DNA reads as TGTGCCAGCAGCCGCGCGGGGGGCAGCAGACACGAGCAGTACTTC.

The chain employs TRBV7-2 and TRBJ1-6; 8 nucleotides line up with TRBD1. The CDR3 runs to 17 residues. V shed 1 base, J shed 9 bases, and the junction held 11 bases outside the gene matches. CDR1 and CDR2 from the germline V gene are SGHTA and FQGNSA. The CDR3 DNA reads TGTGCCAGCAGCTTAGTGAGGACAGGGTATTTGTCTTCACCCCTCCACTTT. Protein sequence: CASSLVRTGYLSSPLHF.

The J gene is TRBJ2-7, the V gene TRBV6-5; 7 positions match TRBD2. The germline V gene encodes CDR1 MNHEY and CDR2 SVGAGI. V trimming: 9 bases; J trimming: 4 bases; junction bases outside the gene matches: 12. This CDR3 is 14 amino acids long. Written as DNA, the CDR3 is TGTGCCAGTGGGATAGCGGGCCCTAGGTACGAGCAGTACTTC. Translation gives CASGIAGPRYEQYF.

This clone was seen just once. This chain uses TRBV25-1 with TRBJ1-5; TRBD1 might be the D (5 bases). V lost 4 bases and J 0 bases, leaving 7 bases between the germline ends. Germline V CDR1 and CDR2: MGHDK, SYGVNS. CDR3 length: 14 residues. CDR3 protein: CASSAGNSNQPQHF. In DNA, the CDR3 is TGTGCCAGCAGTGCAGGGAATAGCAATCAGCCCCAGCATTTT.

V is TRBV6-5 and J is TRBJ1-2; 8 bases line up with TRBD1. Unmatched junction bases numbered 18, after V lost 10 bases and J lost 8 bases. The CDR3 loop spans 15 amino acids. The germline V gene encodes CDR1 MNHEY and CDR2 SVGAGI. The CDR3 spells CAIPSGGVDGMGYTF. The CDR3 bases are TGTGCCATTCCCTCAGGGGGCGTCGACGGTATGGGCTACACCTTC.

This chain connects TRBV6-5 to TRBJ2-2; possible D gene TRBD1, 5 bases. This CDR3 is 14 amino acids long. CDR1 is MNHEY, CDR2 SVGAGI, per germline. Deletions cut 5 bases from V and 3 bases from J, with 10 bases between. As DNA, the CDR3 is TGTGCCAGCAGTCAGACAGACTACACCGGGGAGCTGTTTTTT. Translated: CASSQTDYTGELFF.

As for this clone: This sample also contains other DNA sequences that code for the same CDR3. CDR3 coding DNA: TGCGCCAGCAGCTGGGGACAGGGATTCACAGATACGCAGTATTTT. This codes for CASSWGQGFTDTQYF. The genes are TRBV5-1 and TRBJ2-3; 9 bases match TRBD1. The germline CDR1 and CDR2 sequences are SGHRS and YFSETQ. The CDR3 has 15 residues. The trim removed 3 bases at V and 2 bases at J, leaving 4 bases unmatched.

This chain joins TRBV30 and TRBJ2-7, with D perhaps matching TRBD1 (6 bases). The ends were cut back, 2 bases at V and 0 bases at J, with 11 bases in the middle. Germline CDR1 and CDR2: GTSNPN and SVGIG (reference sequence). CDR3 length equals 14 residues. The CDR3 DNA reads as TGTGCCTGGAGTTGGACAGCCAGCTCCTACGAGCAGTACTTC. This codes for CAWSWTASSYEQYF.

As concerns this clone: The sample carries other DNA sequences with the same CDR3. The CDR3 protein is CASSIRGNTEAFF. Here the CDR3 DNA reads TGTGCCAGTAGTATTCGGGGGAACACTGAAGCTTTCTTT. The rearrangement links TRBV19 to TRBJ1-1; the D is unclear. CDR1 LNHDA and CDR2 SQIVND come from the germline V gene (reference sequence). The CDR3 is 13 amino acids. Trimming took 3 bases from V and 1 from J, leaving 6 bases between them.

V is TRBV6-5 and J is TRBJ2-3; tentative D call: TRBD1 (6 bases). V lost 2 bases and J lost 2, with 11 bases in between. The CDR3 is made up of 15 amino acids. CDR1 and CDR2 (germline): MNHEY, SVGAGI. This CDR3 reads CASSYRQGYTDTQYF. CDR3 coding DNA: TGTGCCAGCAGTTACCGTCAGGGGTACACAGATACGCAGTATTTT.

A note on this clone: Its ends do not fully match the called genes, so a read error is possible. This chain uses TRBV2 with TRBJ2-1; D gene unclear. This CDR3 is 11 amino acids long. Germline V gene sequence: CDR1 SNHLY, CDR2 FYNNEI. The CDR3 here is CASSGYGDKIF. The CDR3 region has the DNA TGTGCCAGCAGTGGGTATGGAGATAAGATCTTC.